Following are 28 T cell receptor beta chains from one sample sequenced in a study of shared clonotypes between healthy human individuals. Data came from immunoSEQ multiplex PCR; TCRdb stores just in-frame clones and leaves some out. This sample carries about a million clones, more than 75% of them seen once, and the ten largest clones take roughly 1.5%. The source material was memory CD4+ T cells sorted from blood. Subset of the sample: CD45RA-negative fraction. Source of these receptors: a man aged 18 to 35 in good health.

V gene TRBV19 combines with J gene TRBJ2-1, with TRBD2 matching 7 bases. V gave up 4 bases and J gave up 6 bases; unmatched junction bases: 12. Germline CDR1 LNHDA, CDR2 SQIVND (reference sequence). The CDR3 consists of 16 residues. The CDR3 reads CASSTSSGINLNEQFF. Written as DNA, the CDR3 is TGTGCCAGTAGTACGTCGAGCGGGATTAATCTCAATGAGCAGTTCTTC.

The chain combines TRBV10-2 with TRBJ1-1; the match to TRBD1 covers 10 bases. The V segment lost 3 bases and the J segment 1 base; nucleotides outside the gene matches: 5. This CDR3 comprises 16 residues. In germline, CDR1 is WSHSY, CDR2 SAAADI. CDR3 loop: CASSDPRDRGNTEAFF. In nucleotides, the CDR3 is TGCGCCAGCAGTGACCCCCGGGACAGGGGGAACACTGAAGCTTTCTTT.

The rearrangement joins TRBV5-1 to TRBJ1-2; D is possibly TRBD1 (5 bases). From germline, CDR1 is SGHRS and CDR2 YFSETQ. V gave up 0 bases and J gave up 7 bases, with 10 bases separating them. CDR3 size: 13 residues. The chain's CDR3 is CASSLVQDAGYTF. DNA of the CDR3: TGCGCCAGCAGCTTGGTACAGGACGCTGGCTACACCTTC.

The genes are TRBV27 and TRBJ2-2, with TRBD1 as a possible D gene (6 bases). The germline gives CDR1 MNHEY, CDR2 SMNVEV (reference sequence). V was cut by 7 bases and J by 2 bases, with 11 bases left in between. The CDR3 has 14 amino acids. The CDR3 DNA follows: TGTGCCAGCATAAGGACAGCTAACACCGGGGAGCTGTTTTTT. The encoded protein is CASIRTANTGELFF.

For this clone: Other nucleotide sequences in the sample specify the same CDR3. The genes are TRBV30 and TRBJ2-7; 9 bases align to TRBD1. V was pared by 2 bases and J by 2 bases, with 1 base of the junction left unmatched. Per germline, CDR1 GTSNPN and CDR2 SVGIG (reference sequence). The CDR3 has 13 residues. The CDR3 coding sequence is TGTGCCTGGAGTAGACAGGGGGCCTACGAGCAGTACTTC. This translates into CAWSRQGAYEQYF. The variable domain in full, with the rest retrieved from reference TRBV30 and TRBJ2-7, is SQTIHQWPATLVQPVGSPLSLECTVEGTSNPNLYWYRQAAGRGLQLLFYSVGIGQISSEVPQNLSASRPQDRQFILSSKKLLLSDSGFYLCAWSRQGAYEQYFGPGTRLTVT.

Worth noting for this clone: The sample has other DNA sequences that encode this CDR3 too. The chain joins TRBV19 to TRBJ1-2; 8 nucleotides align to TRBD1. Trimming cost V 1 base and J 4 bases; bases outside gene matches: 2. The CDR3 loop spans 14 amino acids. Per the germline V gene, CDR1 is LNHDA and CDR2 is SQIVND (reference sequence). CDR3: CASSIGTGSYGYTF. DNA for the CDR3: TGTGCCAGTAGTATAGGGACAGGGAGCTATGGCTACACCTTC.

The J gene is TRBJ1-2, the V gene TRBV7-2, with TRBD1 as a possible D gene (6 bases). CDR1 SGHTA and CDR2 FQGNSA come from the germline V gene. This CDR3 has 14 residues. V was pared by 7 bases and J by 3 bases, with 15 bases between. The CDR3 loop reads CASKPAGGYYGYTF. CDR3 DNA sequence: TGTGCCAGCAAGCCTGCGGGGGGCTACTATGGCTACACCTTC. Full variable domain (rest looked up from reference TRBV7-2 and TRBJ1-2): GAGVSQSPSNKVTEKGKDVELRCDPISGHTALYWYRQSLGQGLEFLIYFQGNSAPDKSGLPSDRFSAERTGGSVSTLTIQRTQQEDSAVYLCASKPAGGYYGYTFGSGTRLTVV.

This chain links TRBV2 with TRBJ1-1; D not resolved. V gave up 6 bases and J gave up 1 base, with 9 bases separating them. Germline V gene lookup returns CDR1 SNHLY and CDR2 FYNNEI. There are 13 residues in the CDR3. The CDR3 sequence: CASRQNQNTEAFF. The CDR3 region has the DNA TGTGCCAGCAGACAGAATCAGAACACTGAAGCTTTCTTT.

This clone was found once. V gene TRBV6-7 combines with J gene TRBJ2-1, with D hard to call. TRBV6-7 is known as an ORF, though its function is uncertain. Trimming shortened V by 2 bases and J by 3 bases, and 8 bases separated the two germline ends. This CDR3 contains 14 residues. The CDR3: CASSYLGCYNEQFF. CDR3 bases: TGTGCCAGCAGTTACCTCGGATGCTACAATGAGCAGTTCTTC.

This chain connects TRBV4-2 to TRBJ2-7, with 7 nucleotides matching TRBD1. The trim removed 4 bases at V and 2 bases at J, leaving 11 bases unmatched. The CDR3 consists of 16 residues. Germline CDR1 and CDR2: LGHNA and YNFKEQ. CDR3 bases: TGTGCCAGCAGCCGTCACTCCGGGACAGTAACCTACGAGCAGTACTTC. This gives the protein CASSRHSGTVTYEQYF.

The rearrangement uses TRBV2 and TRBJ2-3; D is undetermined. The V end lost 4 bases, the J end lost 1 base, and 6 bases lay between the germline ends. Germline V gene data show CDR1 as SNHLY and CDR2 as FYNNEI. This CDR3 region has 13 residues. The CDR3 loop is CASSVRGTDTQYF. DNA for the CDR3: TGTGCCAGCAGTGTCCGAGGCACAGATACGCAGTATTTT.

This clone came up a few times. The chain combines TRBV10-1 with TRBJ1-1; D is uncertain. The CDR3 extends over 15 amino acids. Trimming pared 6 bases from V and 2 bases from J, leaving 16 bases between. Germline V gene sequence: CDR1 WNHNN, CDR2 SYGVQD (reference sequence). CDR3 in DNA: TGCGCCAGCAGAGTAAACCGAATCAGAAACACTGAAGCTTTCTTT. Amino acid sequence: CASRVNRIRNTEAFF.

This clone was seen many times. The V call is TRBV11-3, the J call TRBJ2-3; no firm D call. Germline V CDR1 and CDR2: SGHNT, YENEEA. The CDR3 runs to 13 residues. The V gene lost 1 base and the J gene lost 4 bases, with 6 bases spanning the gap. CDR3 amino acids: CASSLGSPDTQYF. The CDR3 DNA follows: TGTGCCAGCAGCTTAGGCAGCCCAGATACGCAGTATTTT.

This clone was detected a few times. The chain couples TRBV9 to TRBJ2-3, with TRBD2 matching over 11 bases. Germline CDR1 and CDR2: SGDLS and YYNGEE. The ends lost 4 bases at V and 4 bases at J; junction bases unmatched: 5. This CDR3 contains 15 residues. The CDR3 loop reads CASSQTSGVADTQYF. The CDR3 DNA follows: TGTGCCAGCAGCCAGACTAGCGGGGTGGCAGATACGCAGTATTTT.

The rearrangement joins TRBV10-1 to TRBJ2-3, with a weak D call TRBD2 (5 bases). Per the germline V gene, CDR1 is WNHNN and CDR2 is SYGVQD (reference sequence). The CDR3 consists of 15 residues. V dropped 0 bases and J dropped 4 bases, with 11 bases sitting between them. This CDR3 is CASSESTRGADTQYF. As DNA, the CDR3 is TGCGCCAGCAGTGAGTCGACCCGGGGTGCAGATACGCAGTATTTT.

The chain joins TRBV28 to TRBJ1-2; D not certain. In germline, CDR1 is MDHEN, CDR2 SYDVKM. Trimming removed 11 bases from V and 2 bases from J, with 12 bases in between. The CDR3 is made up of 12 amino acids. DNA for the CDR3: TGTGCCTCAAGCCTTAAGAACTATGGCTACACCTTC. This translates into CASSLKNYGYTF.

The chain recombines TRBV5-6 with TRBJ2-5; D uncertain. Deletions cut 3 bases from V and 4 bases from J, with 7 bases between. CDR3 length: 12 amino acids. Germline V gives CDR1 SGHDT, CDR2 YYEEEE. The CDR3, as DNA: TGTGCCAGCAGCTACCTGGGAGAGACCCAGTACTTC. It yields the protein CASSYLGETQYF.

The chain has TRBV19 and TRBJ1-4, with D uncertain. This CDR3 has 14 amino acids. V lost 9 bases, J lost 2 bases, and 13 bases lay in between. Germline lookup yields CDR1 LNHDA and CDR2 SQIVND (reference sequence). CDR3 coding DNA: TGTGCCAGCGGAGGATACAACACTAATGAAAAACTGTTTTTT. It yields the protein CASGGYNTNEKLFF.

The chain carries TRBV5-1 and TRBJ1-1; D remains unclear. The germline gives CDR1 SGHRS, CDR2 YFSETQ. The V end lost 1 base, the J end lost 7 bases, and 11 bases lay between the germline ends. CDR3 length: 13 amino acids. The CDR3, as DNA: TGCGCCAGCAGCTTGTGGAGTCAAGGTGAAGCTTTCTTT. It is translated as CASSLWSQGEAFF.

This clone was seen only once. J is TRBJ1-5 and V is TRBV6-1; 8 bases match TRBD1. The V segment lost 7 bases and the J segment 4 bases; nucleotides outside the gene matches: 6. The CDR3 is 14 amino acids. The germline CDR1 and CDR2 sequences are MNHNS and SASEGT. The CDR3 region is CASIPQGGNQPQHF. The DNA for the CDR3 is TGTGCCAGCATACCACAGGGGGGGAATCAGCCCCAGCATTTT.

The chain carries TRBV6-6 and TRBJ1-3; D uncertain. The CDR3 runs to 16 residues. V was trimmed by 2 bases and J by 0 bases, leaving 11 bases between them. Looked up from germline, CDR1 is MNHNY and CDR2 is SVGAGI (reference sequence). CDR3 in DNA: TGTGCCAGCAGTTACGTTCAGCAGAGCTCTGGAAACACCATATATTTT. Protein sequence: CASSYVQQSSGNTIYF.

The V gene is TRBV5-4, the J gene TRBJ1-2; the D is unclear. The length of the CDR3 is 14 residues. The V and J ends lost 4 bases and 0 bases respectively, with 10 bases between them. Germline values: CDR1 SGHNT, CDR2 YYREEE (reference sequence). The DNA for the CDR3 is TGTGCCAGCAGCGTGCAGGTTACTAACTATGGCTACACCTTC. Its translation is CASSVQVTNYGYTF.

Worth noting for this clone: The identical CDR3 is also encoded by other nucleotide sequences in the sample. V usage is TRBV5-1 and J usage is TRBJ1-3; possible D gene TRBD1, 6 bases. Trimming took off 0 bases at V and 4 bases at J, with 11 bases between the two ends. The CDR3 contains 15 residues. Germline assignment: CDR1 SGHRS and CDR2 YFSETQ. CDR3 amino acids: CASSLAGAAGNTIYF. CDR3 bases: TGCGCCAGCAGCTTGGCAGGGGCAGCGGGAAACACCATATATTTT.

As for this clone: A read error may produce the germline difference seen at one junction end. The V call is TRBV7-7, the J call TRBJ2-5; the D call may be TRBD1 or TRBD2 (5 bases each). Germline CDR1 is SSHAT and CDR2 is FNYEAQ (reference sequence). The CDR3 is 13 residues long. As DNA, the CDR3 is TGTGCTAGCAGCTCGGGACCCGACGGGACCCAGTACTTC. Its translation is CASSSGPDGTQYF.

DNA for the CDR3: TGTGCCAGCAGCTTTGCGGACGGCTACGAGCAGTACTTC. It codes for CASSFADGYEQYF. The chain joins TRBV5-4 to TRBJ2-7; D not certain. V lost 2 bases and J lost 3, with 9 bases in between. Germline CDR1 reads SGHNT; CDR2 reads YYREEE (reference sequence). CDR3 length: 13 residues.

The chain has TRBV5-1 and TRBJ2-3, with 8 bases identical to TRBD1. Germline V gene sequence: CDR1 SGHRS, CDR2 YFSETQ. This CDR3 is 15 amino acids long. J gave up 2 bases and V 2 bases, and 4 bases lay outside the gene matches. CDR3 sequence: CASSLRQGITDTQYF. CDR3 sequence (DNA): TGCGCCAGCAGCTTAAGACAGGGGATCACAGATACGCAGTATTTT.

This chain joins TRBV5-4 and TRBJ1-2; D is uncertain. Germline lookup yields CDR1 SGHNT and CDR2 YYREEE (reference sequence). The CDR3 is 13 amino acids. V lost 2 bases, J lost 1 base, and 6 bases lay in between. CDR3 in DNA: TGTGCCAGCAGCTTTAACAGTAACTATGGCTACACCTTC. Protein sequence: CASSFNSNYGYTF.

This clone came up once. This sample also contains other DNA sequences that code for the same CDR3. This chain's CDR3 is CAWSVGSSGNTIYF. DNA of the CDR3: TGTGCCTGGAGTGTAGGAAGCTCTGGAAACACCATATATTTT. The chain couples TRBV30 to TRBJ1-3; no clear D gene. This CDR3 is 14 amino acids long. The V and J ends lost 0 bases and 0 bases respectively, with 6 bases between them. Germline V gene data show CDR1 as GTSNPN and CDR2 as SVGIG (reference sequence).